This T cell receptor (beta chain) was captured in a study of control samples from healthy donors and cancer patients. The method was immunoSEQ multiplex PCR; TCRdb's version includes in-frame clones alone and lacks a portion of them. Of 150,000 or so clones listed, over 85% were seen once; the top ten hold approximately 6.1%. This CDR3 comprises 17 residues. V trimming: 2 bases; J trimming: 2 bases; junction bases outside the gene matches: 5. CDR1 and CDR2 (germline): PRHDT, FYEKMQ (reference sequence). Material for sequencing was blood. The source is a man aged 40-55 years in good health. This sequence joins TRBV13 and TRBJ2-3; 12 bases fit TRBD2. As DNA, the CDR3 is TGTGCCAGCAGCTTAAGGTCTAGCGGGGGGGACACAGATACGCAGTATTTT. Translation: CASSLRSSGGDTDTQYF.